The text below deals with one T cell receptor (beta chain). Its antigen is unidentified. The PCR had 60 Vbeta and 13 Jbeta primers. Source study methods: Unique TCR beta chains numbered around 80 million in a later analysis, with roughly 10 million shared. Only in-frame clones appear in the TCRdb table, and some are missing; sequencing was by immunoSEQ multiplex PCR. The V and J calls and clone size were taken over from that table, and D and trimming were inferred from the DNA. This sample yields more than 200,000 clones, of which 60% to 80% are seen a single time; 1.8% belongs to the top ten. This specimen belongs to a study of cytomegalovirus exposure and HLA in healthy donors. Study as a whole: Clustering assigned 81% of the 350 to 400 genotyped donors to the Caucasian-associated ancestry cluster. Study-wide findings and caveats: Overall, roughly 170 TCR beta chains were annotated as cytomegalovirus-associated. Earlier analysis looked at TCR beta V segments, and most were productive about 90% or about 30% of the time.

The CDR3 covers 16 residues. CDR1 and CDR2 (germline): MNHNY, SVGAGI (reference sequence). Germline trimming cut 3 bases from V and 7 bases from J; bases unmatched to any gene: 11. The TCR originated in a male donor in good health and CMV-seronegative. The chain couples TRBV6-6 to TRBJ2-1; 8 bases align to TRBD1. The sample taken for sequencing was PBMCs. The CDR3 DNA reads TGTGCCAGCAGTTATTTCGACAGGGGAAATTGGAATGAGCAGTTCTTC. Translated: CASSYFDRGNWNEQFF.